These 15 T cell receptor beta chains were sequenced from one sample in a study of beta chain features in type 1 diabetes. What was sequenced were expressed TCRB transcripts, since all of the isolated RNA had been reverse transcribed. The repertoire was sequenced with immunoSEQ multiplex PCR; TCRdb's copy has only in-frame clones and lacks some. This table has hundreds of thousands of clones, 15% to 19% appearing once. The sample was naive CD4+ T cells from blood. The receptors were gathered from a man aged 18 to 29 in good health.

This clone was counted only a few times. This chain joins TRBV11-2 and TRBJ2-1; D remains ambiguous. CDR1 SGHAT and CDR2 FQNNGV come from the germline V gene. V was cut by 3 bases and J by 3 bases, with 9 bases left in between. The CDR3 totals 14 residues. CDR3 DNA sequence: TGTGCCAGCAGCTTGGGAAGGGTCTACAATGAGCAGTTCTTC. Its protein is CASSLGRVYNEQFF.

This clone showed up just a few times. The chain joins TRBV25-1 to TRBJ2-7; TRBD2 aligns across 9 bases. The germline V gene has CDR1 MGHDK and CDR2 SYGVNS. V was pared by 0 bases and J by 3 bases, with 6 bases of the junction left unmatched. The CDR3 is made up of 16 amino acids. The CDR3, as DNA: TGTGCCAGCAGTGAATATACGACTAGCGGATACTACGAGCAGTACTTC. Encoded protein: CASSEYTTSGYYEQYF.

The CDR3 loop reads CASSVGVAGGLPYNEQFF. CDR3 sequence (DNA): TGTGCCAGCAGCGTAGGCGTAGCGGGAGGATTGCCCTACAATGAGCAGTTCTTC. This chain joins TRBV9 and TRBJ2-1; 10 bases match TRBD2. Germline assignment: CDR1 SGDLS and CDR2 YYNGEE. The CDR3 covers 18 residues. V gave up 0 bases and J gave up 2 bases; unmatched junction bases: 8. Variable domain in full (rest from reference TRBV9 and TRBJ2-1): DSGVTQTPKHLITATGQRVTLRCSPRSGDLSVYWYQQSLDQGLQFLIQYYNGEERAKGNILERFSAQQFPDLHSELNLSSLELGDSALYFCASSVGVAGGLPYNEQFFGPGTRLTVL.

Worth noting for this clone: The sample contains more than one DNA sequence encoding this CDR3. The rearrangement uses TRBV11-3 and TRBJ2-1; no reliable D call. Trimming removed 4 bases at V and 10 bases at J, with 8 bases between. The CDR3 is made up of 11 amino acids. Germline lookup yields CDR1 SGHNT and CDR2 YENEEA. The CDR3 bases are TGTGCCAGCAGCTCCGGTCCAGAGCAGTTCTTC. This translates into CASSSGPEQFF. The variable domain in full, completed from reference TRBV11-3 and TRBJ2-1, reads EAGVVQSPRYKIIEKKQPVAFWCNPISGHNTLYWYLQNLGQGPELLIRYENEEAVDDSQLPKDRFSAERLKGVDSTLKIQPAELGDSAVYLCASSSGPEQFFGPGTRLTVL.

The chain uses TRBV9 and TRBJ2-3; TRBD1 agrees at 7 bases. CDR1 SGDLS and CDR2 YYNGEE come from the germline V gene. V dropped 4 bases and J dropped 2; count of bases not matched to a gene: 13. This CDR3 contains 17 residues. CDR3 sequence reads: CASSRRRDSFFTDTQYF. The CDR3 DNA reads TGTGCCAGCAGCAGACGCCGGGACAGTTTTTTCACAGATACGCAGTATTTT.

The chain joins TRBV9 to TRBJ2-7, with D possibly matching TRBD2 (5 bases). The V end lost 0 bases, the J end lost 0 bases, and 10 bases lay between the germline ends. The germline V gene has CDR1 SGDLS and CDR2 YYNGEE. This CDR3 comprises 15 residues. The CDR3 region has the DNA TGTGCCAGCAGCGTAGAGTCCCGGGGCTCCTACGAGCAGTACTTC. It is translated as CASSVESRGSYEQYF.

There are a few counts of this clone. V is TRBV4-2 and J is TRBJ2-2; TRBD1 matches at 7 bases. The CDR3 contains 19 residues. The junction had 14 bases not matched to a gene; V was cut back by 0 bases and J by 4 bases. The germline V gene has CDR1 LGHNA and CDR2 YNFKEQ. CDR3 sequence: CASSQDRQGYGVGTGELFF. DNA for the CDR3: TGTGCCAGCAGCCAAGATCGACAGGGTTATGGGGTCGGCACCGGGGAGCTGTTTTTT.

This clone was recorded a few times. This chain connects TRBV9 to TRBJ2-2; 9 nucleotides agree with TRBD2. Germline V lookup: CDR1 SGDLS, CDR2 YYNGEE. V lost 4 bases, J lost 6 bases, and 10 bases stayed unmatched. This CDR3 contains 16 residues. The CDR3 reads CASSPGTSQFSGELFF. The DNA of the CDR3 is TGTGCCAGCAGCCCCGGGACTAGCCAATTTTCCGGGGAGCTGTTTTTT. Together with reference TRBV9 and TRBJ2-2, the CDR3 gives the full variable domain: DSGVTQTPKHLITATGQRVTLRCSPRSGDLSVYWYQQSLDQGLQFLIQYYNGEERAKGNILERFSAQQFPDLHSELNLSSLELGDSALYFCASSPGTSQFSGELFFGEGSRLTVL.

This clone was detected a few times. This sequence joins TRBV7-9 and TRBJ1-4; 7 nucleotides match TRBD1. V was clipped by 5 bases and J by 5 bases; unmatched bases: 11. CDR1 and CDR2 from the germline V gene are SEHNR and FQNEAQ (reference sequence). The CDR3 runs to 16 residues. The CDR3 coding sequence is TGTGCCAGCAGCCCCAACGCAGGGACAGACAATGAAAAACTGTTTTTT. Residues: CASSPNAGTDNEKLFF.

This clone turned up a few times. The J gene is TRBJ2-5, the V gene TRBV5-1; 11 bases line up with TRBD2. With 2 bases clipped from V and 4 bases from J, the junction kept 7 bases outside the gene matches. The CDR3 is made up of 16 amino acids. Germline V CDR1 and CDR2: SGHRS, YFSETQ. The CDR3 spells CASSFGSSGGSETQYF. The CDR3 DNA is TGCGCCAGCAGCTTCGGGTCTAGCGGGGGGTCAGAGACCCAGTACTTC. Drawing the rest from reference TRBV5-1 and TRBJ2-5, the complete variable domain is KAGVTQTPRYLIKTRGQQVTLSCSPISGHRSVSWYQQTPGQGLQFLFEYFSETQRNKGNFPGRFSGRQFSNSRSEMNVSTLELGDSALYLCASSFGSSGGSETQYFGPGTRLLVL.

In its sample, this clone was seen a few times. This rearrangement joins TRBV18 to TRBJ2-7, with 12 nucleotides matching TRBD2. This CDR3 has 20 residues. The germline gives CDR1 KGHSH, CDR2 LQKENI. Trimming cost V 1 base and J 0 bases; bases outside gene matches: 13. The CDR3 DNA is TGTGCCAGCTCACCACAAATCCCGATGACTAGCGGGGGTAGCTCCTACGAGCAGTACTTC. As protein: CASSPQIPMTSGGSSYEQYF.

There are a few counts of this clone. The chain uses TRBV4-3 and TRBJ2-6, with TRBD1 matching 9 bases. The CDR3 extends over 20 amino acids. Germline V gives CDR1 LGHNA, CDR2 YSLEER. The J segment lost 0 bases and the V segment lost 2 bases, leaving 11 bases of the junction unmatched. Here the CDR3 reads CASSQRVPGQGVSGANVLTF. CDR3 coding DNA: TGCGCCAGCAGCCAAAGGGTCCCGGGACAGGGCGTCTCTGGGGCCAACGTCCTGACTTTC.

This clone was seen a handful of times. The J gene is TRBJ1-5, the V gene TRBV15; no firm D call. V was trimmed by 7 bases and J by 7 bases, leaving 14 bases between them. This CDR3 is 13 amino acids long. CDR1 and CDR2 from the germline V gene are LNHNV and YYDKDF (reference sequence). CDR3 sequence (DNA): TGTGCCACCAATCGGGGTTTGGGGCAGCCCCAGCATTTT. It translates to CATNRGLGQPQHF.

Only a few counts were recorded for this clone. The chain employs TRBV5-4 and TRBJ1-2, with 7 bases matching TRBD1. The CDR3 totals 15 residues. The germline V gene has CDR1 SGHNT and CDR2 YYREEE (reference sequence). Germline trimming cut 7 bases from V and 0 bases from J; bases unmatched to any gene: 9. The CDR3 nucleotides read TGTGCCAGCCACGGACAGGCGGGGTCTAACTATGGCTACACCTTC. Its translation: CASHGQAGSNYGYTF.

V is TRBV14 and J is TRBJ2-5; D unresolved. The CDR3 loop spans 11 amino acids. V was trimmed by 5 bases and J by 5 bases, leaving 6 bases between them. Looked up from germline, CDR1 is SGHDN and CDR2 is FVKESK. CDR3 in DNA: TGTGCCAGCAGCGCTGGGGAGACCCAGTACTTC. Translation gives CASSAGETQYF.